The present TCR beta chain was sequenced within a study of cytomegalovirus exposure and HLA in healthy donors. A multiplex PCR was run with 60 Vbeta primers and 13 Jbeta primers. TCRdb keeps only in-frame clones here, not all; method: immunoSEQ multiplex PCR. The sample consists of about 110,000 clones, around three quarters of them appearing once. The sample taken for sequencing was PBMCs. This receptor was obtained from a young man in good health and CMV-seronegative.

The CDR3 sequence: CASTGSSYNSPLHF. The CDR3, as DNA: TGTGCCAGCACCGGGAGCTCCTATAATTCACCCCTCCACTTT. The chain joins TRBV2 to TRBJ1-6, with D hard to call. This CDR3 region has 14 residues. The germline V gene encodes CDR1 SNHLY and CDR2 FYNNEI. V gave up 7 bases and J gave up 0 bases, with 7 bases separating them.